This T cell receptor beta chain emerged from a study of blood T cell repertoires in COVID-19. Study-wide background: In each case, the material was cDNA or gDNA derived from T cells, B-cell-depleted T cells, or PBMCs.

The CDR3 runs to 16 residues. Per the germline V gene, CDR1 is SGHTA and CDR2 is FQGTGA. Trimming at V came to 1 base and at J to 2 bases, leaving 6 bases not matched to a gene. TCRdb keeps only in-frame clones here, not all; method: immunoSEQ multiplex PCR. Here the sample spans fewer than 90,000 clones, 84% being singletons. The clonotype was recovered from a man aged 65 to 85 with acute or convalescent COVID-19. The sample was peripheral blood. V and J are TRBV7-3 and TRBJ2-3; TRBD2 matches 7 bases. The CDR3 loop reads CASSLMGGGNTDTQYF. The CDR3 DNA reads TGTGCCAGCAGCTTAATGGGCGGGGGAAACACAGATACGCAGTATTTT.